This T cell receptor (beta chain) is drawn from a study of blood T cells in healthy people across ages. Overall study findings and caveats: Diversity of TCR beta per million T cells declined in a roughly linear way with age. There was a strong correlation between TCR beta diversity and naive T cell percentage.

A word on this clonotype: Its antigen is currently unknown.

A sample-barcoded 5' primer and a J-beta primer mix were used in a second PCR of about 7 to 12 cycles. Using its own MiXCR run on the 5' RACE reads, TCRdb lists one record per CDR3 protein. Among 650,000 to 950,000 distinct CDR3 sequences listed, under 45% were seen once. Each donor was a healthy Caucasian individual from Russia, aged about 6 to 100. Peripheral blood, roughly 9.1 milliliters per donor, was collected. The sample consisted of blood. This receptor was taken from a man between 60 and 75 years old in good health.

CDR3 in amino acids: CSAGSLGTATYEQYF. The CDR3 DNA reads TGCAGTGCTGGTTCCCTCGGGACAGCGACCTACGAGCAGTACTTC. This sequence joins TRBV20-1 and TRBJ2-7; 7 nucleotides align to TRBD1. The ends lost 5 bases at V and 2 bases at J; junction bases unmatched: 12. The CDR3 is made up of 15 amino acids. The germline gives CDR1 DFQATT, CDR2 SNEGSKA (reference sequence).